Listed below are T cell receptor beta chains from one sample, sequenced in a study of T cell repertoires and leukemia-associated antigens. TCRdb analysed the 5' RACE reads with MiXCR anew, one entry per CDR3 protein. The data show 13,000 to 15,000 distinct CDR3 sequences, with roughly 38% seen just once and about 9.3% held by the top ten. Their specific antigens are unknown. The sequenced material came from CD3+ T cells sorted from blood and cultured. The receptors come from a female donor in good health. Each CDR3 is given with its conserved first and last residue.

v_gene: TRBV20-1
j_gene: TRBJ2-3
CDR3aa: CSASLREGPGDTQYF

v_gene: TRBV19
j_gene: TRBJ2-1
CDR3aa: CASSVGADPYNEQFF

v_gene: TRBV7-9
j_gene: TRBJ1-1
CDR3aa: CASSRGDGDRDTEAFF

v_gene: TRBV13
j_gene: TRBJ2-7
CDR3aa: CDSSFYICSARGIPYEQYF

v_gene: TRBV4-1
j_gene: TRBJ2-3
CDR3aa: CASSRQGTTDTQYF

v_gene: TRBV20-1
j_gene: TRBJ1-5
CDR3aa: CSATVGGAENQPQHF

v_gene: TRBV7-9
j_gene: TRBJ2-1
CDR3aa: CASGGYNEQFF

v_gene: TRBV6-5
j_gene: TRBJ1-4
CDR3aa: CASSYGRGGELFF

v_gene: TRBV29-1
j_gene: TRBJ2-5
CDR3aa: CSVVAGGRETQYF

v_gene: TRBV14
j_gene: TRBJ2-1
CDR3aa: CASSPVKSSGSSYNEQFF

v_gene: TRBV10-3
j_gene: TRBJ2-3
CDR3aa: CAIATLDTQYF

v_gene: TRBV5-1
j_gene: TRBJ2-2
CDR3aa: CASSFFGPNTGELFF

v_gene: TRBV20-1
j_gene: TRBJ2-7
CDR3aa: CSDRPGLAGYEQYF

v_gene: TRBV20-1
j_gene: TRBJ2-5
CDR3aa: CSARRGGSSETQYF

v_gene: TRBV12-3/TRBV12-4
j_gene: TRBJ2-3
CDR3aa: CASSLGRASDLSTDTQYF

v_gene: TRBV5-1
j_gene: TRBJ2-2
CDR3aa: CASSLAGVRAGTGELFF

v_gene: TRBV10-3
j_gene: TRBJ1-5
CDR3aa: CAISEMASNQPQHF

v_gene: TRBV28
j_gene: TRBJ2-3
CDR3aa: CASSSSRELSTDTQYF

v_gene: TRBV20-1
j_gene: TRBJ1-3
CDR3aa: CSARYGNSGNTIYF

v_gene: TRBV5-6
j_gene: TRBJ2-7
CDR3aa: CASSFSISEQYF

v_gene: TRBV2
j_gene: TRBJ2-3
CDR3aa: CASSGPFTDTQYF

v_gene: TRBV20-1
j_gene: TRBJ2-1
CDR3aa: CSAWEGSYNEQFF

v_gene: TRBV19
j_gene: TRBJ2-5
CDR3aa: CASSRVAEQETQYF

v_gene: TRBV4-2
j_gene: TRBJ2-5
CDR3aa: CASSQDRTIKETQYF

v_gene: TRBV7-8
j_gene: TRBJ1-5
CDR3aa: CASSLSSHTTTASNQPQHF

v_gene: TRBV29-1
j_gene: TRBJ2-7
CDR3aa: CSVGGLNSYEQYF

v_gene: TRBV20-1
j_gene: TRBJ2-1
CDR3aa: CSARGQREYNEQFF

v_gene: TRBV6-6
j_gene: TRBJ1-2
CDR3aa: CAMGDYYGCTF

v_gene: TRBV29-1
j_gene: TRBJ1-2
CDR3aa: CSVDLQGAKGYTF

v_gene: TRBV19
j_gene: TRBJ2-4
CDR3aa: CARSMGILATAKNIQYF

v_gene: TRBV29-1
j_gene: TRBJ2-7
CDR3aa: CSVEVGGRAFEQYF

v_gene: TRBV5-1
j_gene: TRBJ2-7
CDR3aa: CASSLVADYEQYF

v_gene: TRBV20-1
j_gene: TRBJ2-5
CDR3aa: CSAADGVWKTQYF

v_gene: TRBV5-1
j_gene: TRBJ1-5
CDR3aa: CASSLGGYNQPQHF

v_gene: TRBV12-3/TRBV12-4
j_gene: TRBJ2-5
CDR3aa: CASSEDSGETQYF

v_gene: TRBV28
j_gene: TRBJ2-5
CDR3aa: CASSIPSGRKIQYF

v_gene: TRBV12-3/TRBV12-4
j_gene: TRBJ1-1
CDR3aa: CASMAFPENTEAFF

v_gene: TRBV9
j_gene: TRBJ2-7
CDR3aa: CARSVGQGDYEQYF

v_gene: TRBV24-1
j_gene: TRBJ2-7
CDR3aa: CATSSGSYEQYF

v_gene: TRBV19
j_gene: TRBJ2-3
CDR3aa: CASSIGGRDTQYF

v_gene: TRBV7-2
j_gene: TRBJ2-5
CDR3aa: CASSLGRETQYF

v_gene: TRBV27
j_gene: TRBJ2-1
CDR3aa: CASSLWLTDTYNEQFF

v_gene: TRBV10-3
j_gene: TRBJ2-1
CDR3aa: CAIKRGNEQFF

v_gene: TRBV30
j_gene: TRBJ2-5
CDR3aa: CAWSQTSGRAKTETQYF